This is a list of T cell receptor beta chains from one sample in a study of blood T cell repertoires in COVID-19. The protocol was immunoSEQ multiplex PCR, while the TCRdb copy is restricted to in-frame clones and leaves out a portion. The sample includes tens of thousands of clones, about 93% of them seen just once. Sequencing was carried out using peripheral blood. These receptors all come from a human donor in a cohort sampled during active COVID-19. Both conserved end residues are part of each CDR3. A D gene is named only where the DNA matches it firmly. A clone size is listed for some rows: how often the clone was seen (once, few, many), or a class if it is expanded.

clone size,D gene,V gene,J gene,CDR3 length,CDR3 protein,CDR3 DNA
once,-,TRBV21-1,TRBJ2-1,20,CASSKPRSGGAVKSYNEQFF,TGTGCCAGCAGCAAACCCCGAAGCGGGGGGGCCGTTAAGTCCTACAATGAGCAGTTCTTC
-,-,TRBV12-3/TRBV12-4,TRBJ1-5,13,CASRLTGDQPQHF,TGTGCCAGCAGACTTACAGGAGATCAGCCCCAGCATTTT
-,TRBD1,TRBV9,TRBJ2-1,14,CASSEGDSYNEQFF,TGTGCCAGCAGCGAGGGGGACAGCTACAATGAGCAGTTCTTC
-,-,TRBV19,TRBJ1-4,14,CASSRIGQNEKLFF,TGTGCCAGTAGCAGAATAGGACAGAATGAAAAACTGTTTTTT
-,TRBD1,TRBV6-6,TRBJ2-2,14,CASSQQGAGGELFF,TGTGCCAGCAGTCAACAGGGGGCCGGAGGGGAGCTGTTTTTT
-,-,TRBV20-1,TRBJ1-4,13,CSASNRAYEKLFF,TGCAGTGCTAGTAACAGGGCTTATGAAAAACTGTTTTTT
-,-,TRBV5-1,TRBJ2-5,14,CASSLVSGVETQYF,TGCGCCAGCAGCTTGGTATCGGGTGTAGAGACCCAGTACTTC
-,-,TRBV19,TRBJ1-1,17,CASSPGGRRARDTEAFF,TGTGCCAGTAGTCCGGGGGGGCGTCGGGCGAGGGACACTGAAGCTTTCTTT
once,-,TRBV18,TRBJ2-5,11,CASSPEETQYF,TGTGCCAGCTCACCCGAGGAGACCCAGTACTTC
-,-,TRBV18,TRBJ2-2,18,CASSPPSGPPEVTGELFF,TGTGCCAGCTCACCCCCGTCAGGCCCTCCGGAGGTCACCGGGGAGCTGTTTTTT
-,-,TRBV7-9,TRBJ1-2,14,CAGSRDTGVYGYTF,TGTGCCGGCTCCCGGGACACTGGAGTGTACGGCTACACCTTC
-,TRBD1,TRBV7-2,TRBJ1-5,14,CASSSDRGGQPQHF,TGTGCCAGCAGCTCCGACAGGGGAGGTCAGCCCCAGCATTTT
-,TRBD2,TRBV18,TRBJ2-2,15,CASSPGLARDGELFF,TGTGCCAGCTCACCTGGACTAGCGAGGGACGGGGAGCTGTTTTTT
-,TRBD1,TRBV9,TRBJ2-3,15,CASSPDRVYSDTQYF,TGTGCCAGCAGCCCTGACAGGGTTTATTCAGATACGCAGTATTTT
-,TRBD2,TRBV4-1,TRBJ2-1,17,CASSQGTSGGAWNEQFF,TGCGCCAGCAGCCAAGGTACTAGCGGGGGAGCGTGGAATGAGCAGTTCTTC
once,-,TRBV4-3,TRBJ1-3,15,CASSQGTVSGNTIYF,TGCGCCAGCAGCCAAGGAACAGTCTCTGGAAACACCATATATTTT
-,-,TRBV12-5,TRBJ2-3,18,CASGLGSWAGLATDTQYF,TGTGCTAGTGGTTTGGGGAGTTGGGCGGGTCTTGCCACAGATACGCAGTATTTT
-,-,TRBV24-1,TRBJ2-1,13,CATSDPGAVEQFF,TGTGCCACCAGTGATCCAGGGGCTGTCGAGCAGTTCTTC
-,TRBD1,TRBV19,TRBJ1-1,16,CASSIPGTGRNTEAFF,TGTGCCAGTAGTATACCCGGGACAGGGAGGAACACTGAAGCTTTCTTT
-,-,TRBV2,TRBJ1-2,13,CASTRGTNYGYTF,TGTGCCAGCACGCGCGGAACTAACTATGGCTACACCTTC
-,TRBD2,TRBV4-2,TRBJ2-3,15,CASSHQRGSTDTQYF,TGTGCCAGCAGCCACCAGCGGGGTAGCACAGATACGCAGTATTTT
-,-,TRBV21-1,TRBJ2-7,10,CASSPNEQYF,TGTGCCAGCAGCCCCAACGAGCAGTACTTC
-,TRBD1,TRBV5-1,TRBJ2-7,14,CASSLGGQGNEQYF,TGCGCCAGCAGCTTGGGGGGACAGGGAAACGAGCAGTACTTC
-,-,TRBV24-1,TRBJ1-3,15,CATSETTVSGNTIYF,TGTGCCACCAGTGAAACGACAGTCTCTGGAAACACCATATATTTT
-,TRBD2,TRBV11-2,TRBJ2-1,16,CASSPILAGVNNEQFF,TGTGCCAGCAGCCCGATACTAGCGGGGGTAAACAATGAGCAGTTCTTC
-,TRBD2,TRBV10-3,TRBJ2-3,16,CAISESVSGGIDTQYF,TGTGCCATCAGTGAGTCGGTCAGCGGGGGAATAGATACGCAGTATTTT
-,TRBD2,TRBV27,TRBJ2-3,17,CASSLTSGGGHTDTQYF,TGTGCCAGCAGTTTGACTAGCGGGGGGGGTCACACAGATACGCAGTATTTT